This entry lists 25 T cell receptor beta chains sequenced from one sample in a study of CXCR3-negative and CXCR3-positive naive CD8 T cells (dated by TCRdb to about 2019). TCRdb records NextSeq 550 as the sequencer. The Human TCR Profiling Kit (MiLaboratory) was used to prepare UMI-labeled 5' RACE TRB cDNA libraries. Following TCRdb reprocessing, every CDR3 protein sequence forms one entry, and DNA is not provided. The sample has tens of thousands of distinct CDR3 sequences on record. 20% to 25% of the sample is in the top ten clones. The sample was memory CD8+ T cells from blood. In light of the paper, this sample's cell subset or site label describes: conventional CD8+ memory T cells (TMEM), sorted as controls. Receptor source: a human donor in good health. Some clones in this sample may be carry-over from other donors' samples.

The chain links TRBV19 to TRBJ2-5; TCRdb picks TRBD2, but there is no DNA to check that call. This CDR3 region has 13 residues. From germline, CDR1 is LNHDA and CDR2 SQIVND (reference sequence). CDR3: CASSIEPAETQYF. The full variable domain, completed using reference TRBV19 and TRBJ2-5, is DGGITQSPKYLFRKEGQNVTLSCEQNLNHDAMYWYRQDPGQGLRLIYYSQIVNDFQKGDIAEGYSVSREKKESFPLTVTSAQKNPTAFYLCASSIEPAETQYFGPGTRLLVL.

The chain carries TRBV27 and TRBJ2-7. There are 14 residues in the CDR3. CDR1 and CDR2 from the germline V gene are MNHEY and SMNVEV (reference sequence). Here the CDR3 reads CASSPTVISYEQYF.

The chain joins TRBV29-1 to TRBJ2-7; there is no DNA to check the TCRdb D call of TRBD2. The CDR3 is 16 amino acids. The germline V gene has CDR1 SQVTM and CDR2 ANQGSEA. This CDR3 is CSASGTSGPFRHEQYF.

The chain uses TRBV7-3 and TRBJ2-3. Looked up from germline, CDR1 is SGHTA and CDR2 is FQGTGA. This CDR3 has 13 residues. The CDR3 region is CASSTASTDTQYF.

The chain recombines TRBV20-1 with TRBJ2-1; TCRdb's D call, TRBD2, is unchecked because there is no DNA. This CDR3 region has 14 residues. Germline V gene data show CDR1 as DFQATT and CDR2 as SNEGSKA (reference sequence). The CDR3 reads CSAPTGLPYNEQFF.

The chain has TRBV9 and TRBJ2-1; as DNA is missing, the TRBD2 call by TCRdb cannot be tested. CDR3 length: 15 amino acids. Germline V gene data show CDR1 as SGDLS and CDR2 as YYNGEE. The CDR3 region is CASSVGGSGGNEQFF.

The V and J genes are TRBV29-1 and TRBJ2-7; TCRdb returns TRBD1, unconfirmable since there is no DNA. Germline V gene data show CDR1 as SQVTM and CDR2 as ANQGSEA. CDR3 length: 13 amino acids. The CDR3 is CSVEATDSYEQYF.

The CDR3 loop is CSVDPGQVPGLNTEVFF. The rearrangement links TRBV29-1 to TRBJ1-1; TCRdb calls TRBD1, which cannot be checked without DNA. Germline V lookup: CDR1 SQVTM, CDR2 ANQGSEA. CDR3 length equals 17 residues.

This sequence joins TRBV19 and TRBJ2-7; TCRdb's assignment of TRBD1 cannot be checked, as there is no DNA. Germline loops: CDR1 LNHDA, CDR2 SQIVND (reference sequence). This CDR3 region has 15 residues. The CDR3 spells CASSIRGTDPYEQYF.

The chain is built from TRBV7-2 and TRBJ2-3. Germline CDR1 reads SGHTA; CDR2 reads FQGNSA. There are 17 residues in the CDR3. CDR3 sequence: CASSSQHISMSTDTQYF.

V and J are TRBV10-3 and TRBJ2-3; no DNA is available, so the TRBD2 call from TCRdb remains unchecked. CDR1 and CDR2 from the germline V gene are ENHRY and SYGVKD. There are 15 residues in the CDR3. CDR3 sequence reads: CAISERGADPDTQYF.

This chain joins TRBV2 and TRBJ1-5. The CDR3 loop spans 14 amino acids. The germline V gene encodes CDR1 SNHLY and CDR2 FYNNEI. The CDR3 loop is CASSELGSNQPQHF.

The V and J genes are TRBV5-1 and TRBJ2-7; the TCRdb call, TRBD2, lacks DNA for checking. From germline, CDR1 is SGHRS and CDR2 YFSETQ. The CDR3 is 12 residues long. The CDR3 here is CASSRGGDEQYF.

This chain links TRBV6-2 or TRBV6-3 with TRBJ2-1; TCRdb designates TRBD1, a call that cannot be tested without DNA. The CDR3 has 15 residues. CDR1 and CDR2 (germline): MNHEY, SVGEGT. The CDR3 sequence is CASDLGQSSYNEQFF.

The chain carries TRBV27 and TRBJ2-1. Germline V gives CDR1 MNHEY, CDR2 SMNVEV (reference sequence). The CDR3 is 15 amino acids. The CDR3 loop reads CASSLGGSSYNEQFF.

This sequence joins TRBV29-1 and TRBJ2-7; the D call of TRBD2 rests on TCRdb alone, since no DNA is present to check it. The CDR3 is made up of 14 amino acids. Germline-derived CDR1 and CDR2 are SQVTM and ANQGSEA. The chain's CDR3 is CSVAERVASYEQYF.

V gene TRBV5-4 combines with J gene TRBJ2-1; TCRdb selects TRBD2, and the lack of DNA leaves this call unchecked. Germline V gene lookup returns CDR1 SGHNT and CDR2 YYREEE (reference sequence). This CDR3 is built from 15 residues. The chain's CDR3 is CASSLGRGLASEQFF. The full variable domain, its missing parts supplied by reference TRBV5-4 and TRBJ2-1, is ETGVTQSPTHLIKTRGQQVTLRCSSQSGHNTVSWYQQALGQGPQFIFQYYREEENGRGNFPPRFSGLQFPNYSSELNVNALELDDSALYLCASSLGRGLASEQFFGPGTRLTVL.

CDR3 loop: CASSPDDPGLAGVYEQYF. The rearrangement links TRBV7-9 to TRBJ2-7; the D call of TRBD2 rests on TCRdb alone, since no DNA is present to check it. Germline V gene lookup returns CDR1 SEHNR and CDR2 FQNEAQ (reference sequence). The CDR3 runs to 18 residues.

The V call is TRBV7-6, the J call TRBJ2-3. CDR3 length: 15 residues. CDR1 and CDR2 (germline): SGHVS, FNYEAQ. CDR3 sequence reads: CASSFTGLAPDTQYF.

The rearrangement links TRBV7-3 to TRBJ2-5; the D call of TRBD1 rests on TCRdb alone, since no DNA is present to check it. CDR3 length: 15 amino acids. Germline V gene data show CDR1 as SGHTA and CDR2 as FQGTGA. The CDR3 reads CASSPTGSQLETQYF. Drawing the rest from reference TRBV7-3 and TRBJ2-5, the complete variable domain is GAGVSQTPSNKVTEKGKYVELRCDPISGHTALYWYRQSLGQGPEFLIYFQGTGAADDSGLPNDRFFAVRPEGSVSTLKIQRTERGDSAVYLCASSPTGSQLETQYFGPGTRLLVL.

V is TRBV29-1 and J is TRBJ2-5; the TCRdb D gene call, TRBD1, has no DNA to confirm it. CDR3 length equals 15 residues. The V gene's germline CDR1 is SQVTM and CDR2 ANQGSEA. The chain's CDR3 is CSVATPGQYQETQYF.

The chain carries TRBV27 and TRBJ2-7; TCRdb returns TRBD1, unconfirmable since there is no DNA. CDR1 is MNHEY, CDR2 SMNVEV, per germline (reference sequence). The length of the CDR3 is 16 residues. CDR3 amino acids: CASSELPGQPSYEQYF.

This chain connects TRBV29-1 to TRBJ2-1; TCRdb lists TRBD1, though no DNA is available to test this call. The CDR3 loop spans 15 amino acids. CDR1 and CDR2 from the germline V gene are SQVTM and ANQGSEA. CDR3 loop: CSVEDREGSYNEQFF.

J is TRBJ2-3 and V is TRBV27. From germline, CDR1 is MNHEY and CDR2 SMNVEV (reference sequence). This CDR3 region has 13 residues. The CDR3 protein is CASSYVQTDTQYF.

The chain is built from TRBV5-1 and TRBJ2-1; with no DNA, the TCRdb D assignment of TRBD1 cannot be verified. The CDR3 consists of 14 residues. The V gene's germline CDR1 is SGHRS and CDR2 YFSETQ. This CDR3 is CASSPMTGGDEQFF.